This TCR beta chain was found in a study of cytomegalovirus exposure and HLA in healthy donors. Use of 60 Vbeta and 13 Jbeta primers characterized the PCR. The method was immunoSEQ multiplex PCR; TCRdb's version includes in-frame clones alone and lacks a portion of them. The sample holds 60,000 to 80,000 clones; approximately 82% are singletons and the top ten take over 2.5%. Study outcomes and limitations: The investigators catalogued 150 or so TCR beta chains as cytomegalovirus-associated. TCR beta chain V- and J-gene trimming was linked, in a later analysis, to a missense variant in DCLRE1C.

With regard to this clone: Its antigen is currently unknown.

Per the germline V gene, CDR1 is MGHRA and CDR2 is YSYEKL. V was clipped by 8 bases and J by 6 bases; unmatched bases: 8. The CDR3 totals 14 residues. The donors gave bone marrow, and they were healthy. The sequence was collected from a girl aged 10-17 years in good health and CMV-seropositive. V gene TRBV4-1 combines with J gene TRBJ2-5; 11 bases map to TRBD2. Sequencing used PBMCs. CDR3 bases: TGCGCCAGCTCGAAGACTAGCGGGGAGCAGACCCAGTACTTC. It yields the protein CASSKTSGEQTQYF.